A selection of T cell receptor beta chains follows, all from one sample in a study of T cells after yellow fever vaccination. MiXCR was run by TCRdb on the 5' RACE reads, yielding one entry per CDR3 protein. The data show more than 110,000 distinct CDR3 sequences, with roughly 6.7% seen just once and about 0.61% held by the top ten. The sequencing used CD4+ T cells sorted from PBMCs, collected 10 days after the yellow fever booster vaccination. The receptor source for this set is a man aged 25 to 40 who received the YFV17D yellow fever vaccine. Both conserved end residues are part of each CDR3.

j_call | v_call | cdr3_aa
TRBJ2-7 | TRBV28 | CASRPGNGYEQYF
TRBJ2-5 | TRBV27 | CASSFKNPQETQYF
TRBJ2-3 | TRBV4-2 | CASSQDSMAGGTDTQYF
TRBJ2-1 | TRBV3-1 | CASSPPGTGVFAVF
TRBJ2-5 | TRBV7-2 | CASTGRGLQETQYF
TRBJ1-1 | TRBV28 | CASGAGGSDTEAFF
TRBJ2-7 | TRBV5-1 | CASSLKGQSYEQYF
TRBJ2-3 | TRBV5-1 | CASSSGTDTQYF
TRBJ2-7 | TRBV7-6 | CASSVGAGALYEQYF
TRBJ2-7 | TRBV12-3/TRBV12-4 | CASSFRGWHEQYF
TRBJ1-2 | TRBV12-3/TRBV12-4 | CASSLVLAGQGGGYTF
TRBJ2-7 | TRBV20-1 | CSARRGTGTYEQYF
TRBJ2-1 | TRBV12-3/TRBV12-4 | CASSPRDQSLANEQFF
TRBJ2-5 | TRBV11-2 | CASSLARTSGETQYF
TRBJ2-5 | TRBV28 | CASSSSGRGMETQYF
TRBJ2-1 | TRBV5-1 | CASSFLANSYNEQFF
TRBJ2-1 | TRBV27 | CASSLSYGSGSRFEQFF
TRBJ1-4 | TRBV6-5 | CASGQTGREKLFF
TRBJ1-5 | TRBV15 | CATSRDPTGGNQPQHF
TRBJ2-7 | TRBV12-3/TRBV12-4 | CASGSSTYEQYF
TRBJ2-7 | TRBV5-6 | CASSHIQITYEQYF
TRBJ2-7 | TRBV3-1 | CASSQGQWYEQYF
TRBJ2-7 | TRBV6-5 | CASSYRESWYEQYF
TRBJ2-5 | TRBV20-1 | CSARDRGAGPQETQYF
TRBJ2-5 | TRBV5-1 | CASSGLRETQYF
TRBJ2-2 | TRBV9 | CASSGRLAENTGELFF
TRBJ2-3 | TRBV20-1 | CSASRADTQYF
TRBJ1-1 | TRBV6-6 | CASSYSLGGTGEAFF
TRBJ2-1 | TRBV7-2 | CASGKFYNEQFF
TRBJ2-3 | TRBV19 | CASSSWGTSDTQYF
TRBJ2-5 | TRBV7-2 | CASSLAFQETQYF
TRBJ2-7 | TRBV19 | CASRKSGVNYEQYF
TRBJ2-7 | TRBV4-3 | CASSQDSGTYEQYF
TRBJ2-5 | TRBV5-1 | CASNIDSQETQYF
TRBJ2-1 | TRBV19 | CASSTPARSSYNEQFF
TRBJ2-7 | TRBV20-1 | CSARPGDSLYEQYF
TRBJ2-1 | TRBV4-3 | CASSQQGRLTSGSSYNEQFF
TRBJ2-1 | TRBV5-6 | CASTNPNGEMGFF
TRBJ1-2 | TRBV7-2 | CASSLDIQLNYGYTF
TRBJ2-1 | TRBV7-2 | CASSLATTRGTNEQFF
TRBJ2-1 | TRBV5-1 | CASSPGLRVGEQFF
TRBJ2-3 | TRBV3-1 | CASSPAGGRADTQYF
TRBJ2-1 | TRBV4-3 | CASSQELSPGVEQFF
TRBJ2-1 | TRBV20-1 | CSARAGGGGDNEQFF